This is a list of T cell receptor beta chains from one sample in a study of CD8 T cells in Susac syndrome. TCRdb used MiXCR to reprocess the immunoSEQ multiplex PCR reads, holding one entry per CDR3 protein. This sample has some 200,000 distinct CDR3 sequences, with about 95% found just once. The specimen was CD4+ T cells from PBMCs. These receptors were taken from a human donor in good health. Both conserved end residues are part of each CDR3. The D gene is left open where the match is weak. Size tells how often a clone was seen (once, few, many) or the class of an expanded clone, and some rows leave it out.

>TRBV6-2/TRBV6-3|NA|TRBJ1-5|NA
TGTGCCAGCAGGGGACTCAATCAGCCCCAGCATTTT
CASRGLNQPQHF
>TRBV11-2|few|TRBJ2-7|TRBD2
TGTGCCAGCAGCTTAACCGGGAGGTCCTACGAGCAGTACTTC
CASSLTGRSYEQYF
>TRBV3-1|NA|TRBJ1-2|NA
TGTGCCAGCAGCCAAGGGCGAGGGGGATATGGCTACACCTTC
CASSQGRGGYGYTF
>TRBV12-3/TRBV12-4|NA|TRBJ1-5|NA
TGTGCCAGCACCCCAAGCGGAAGGGATCAGCCCCAGCATTTT
CASTPSGRDQPQHF
>TRBV30|NA|TRBJ2-7|TRBD1
TGTGCCTGTAGGACAGGGAAGTACGAGCAGTACTTC
CACRTGKYEQYF
>TRBV9|NA|TRBJ2-7|NA
TGTGCCAGCAGCGTAGCAGGGTCAGCCTACGAGCAGTACTTC
CASSVAGSAYEQYF
>TRBV20-1|once|TRBJ2-7|NA
TGCAGTGCTAATGCAGGGAACGAGCAGTACTTC
CSANAGNEQYF
>TRBV7-9|NA|TRBJ2-6|TRBD2
TGTGCCAGCAGCTCCGGACTAGCGGACCCCTCTGGGGCCAACGTCCTGACTTTC
CASSSGLADPSGANVLTF
>TRBV20-1|NA|TRBJ1-1|NA
TGCAGTGCAAGAACCTCACCCCCCACTGAAGCTTTCTTT
CSARTSPPTEAFF
>TRBV30|NA|TRBJ2-2|NA
TGTGCCTGGAGTGGCGGGCGCGGGATCACCGGGGAGCTGTTTTTT
CAWSGGRGITGELFF
>TRBV28|NA|TRBJ1-5|NA
TGTGCCAGCAGTGAATCCCATCAGCCCCAGCATTTT
CASSESHQPQHF
>TRBV30|NA|TRBJ2-3|NA
TGTGCCTATCGGCAGGCGGGCGTAGGAACGCAGTATTTT
CAYRQAGVGTQYF
>TRBV20-1|NA|TRBJ2-1|TRBD1
TGCAGTGCTAGAGGACAGGGCTCCTACAATGAGCAGTTCTTC
CSARGQGSYNEQFF
>TRBV3-1|NA|TRBJ2-1|NA
TGTGCCAGCAGCCTCAGCACTAGACTGTTCTTC
CASSLSTRLFF
>TRBV6-2/TRBV6-3|NA|TRBJ2-3|TRBD2
TGTGCCAGCAGTCCAGGAGGACTAGCGGGAGATACGCAGTATTTT
CASSPGGLAGDTQYF
>TRBV3-1|NA|TRBJ2-3|NA
TGTGCCAGCAGCCAACCAAATAGCGGATCTAGCACAGATACGCAGTATTTT
CASSQPNSGSSTDTQYF
>TRBV28|NA|TRBJ2-3|TRBD2
TGTGCCGCACCCTCGACTAGCGGTCTGGGGGCAGATACGCAGTATTTT
CAAPSTSGLGADTQYF
>TRBV19|NA|TRBJ2-7|TRBD2
TGTGCCAGTAGGCGATCGGGGGACTACTACGAGCAGTACTTC
CASRRSGDYYEQYF
>TRBV12-3/TRBV12-4|NA|TRBJ2-1|TRBD1
TGTGCCAGCAGCACGGACAGGGGGGTGACCTACAATGAGCAGTTCTTC
CASSTDRGVTYNEQFF
>TRBV7-3|NA|TRBJ2-3|NA
TGTGCCAGCAGCTTACAAGGGGGTGATACGCAGTATTTT
CASSLQGGDTQYF